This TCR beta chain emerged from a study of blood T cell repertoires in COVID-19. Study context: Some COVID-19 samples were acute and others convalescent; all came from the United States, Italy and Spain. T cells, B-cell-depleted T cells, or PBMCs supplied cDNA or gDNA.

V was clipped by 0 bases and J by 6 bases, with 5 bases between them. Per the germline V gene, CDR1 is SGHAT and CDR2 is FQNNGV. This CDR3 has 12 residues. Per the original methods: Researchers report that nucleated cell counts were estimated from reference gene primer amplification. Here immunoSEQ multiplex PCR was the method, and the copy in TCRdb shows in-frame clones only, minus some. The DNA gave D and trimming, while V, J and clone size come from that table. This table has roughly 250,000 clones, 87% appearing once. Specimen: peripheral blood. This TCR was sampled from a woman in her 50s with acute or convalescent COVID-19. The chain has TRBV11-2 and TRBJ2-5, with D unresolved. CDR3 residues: CASSLEAQTQYF. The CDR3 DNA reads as TGTGCCAGCAGCTTAGAAGCGCAGACCCAGTACTTC.